This T cell receptor beta chain was documented in a study of cytomegalovirus exposure and HLA in healthy donors (dated by TCRdb to the late 2010s). Regarding the complete study: In an earlier analysis of 587 of the donors, 276 Gb of sequence data and approximately 100 million unique TCR beta sequences from 150 million to 200 million T cells were reported. An early release that covered about 600 HLA-typed donors contained about 300 gigabases of sequencing data and tens of millions of unique TCR sequences. Among the approximately 400 genotyped donors, roughly 80% belonged to the genetic ancestry cluster associated with self-reported Caucasian donors. The study was designed to test whether signatures of past pathogen exposure could be identified by cataloging public T cell receptors. The T cell repertoires of around 730 subjects were profiled by immunosequencing and related to cytomegalovirus serostatus. Besides the first cohort of 550 to 750 subjects, a separate validation cohort made up of about 120 different subjects was used. To predict cytomegalovirus infection status, the study brought together high-throughput TCR immunosequencing, statistical association of individual TCRs with disease status, and machine learning. A later analysis re-analyzed previously published TCR beta repertoires from about 600 donors and added high-resolution HLA genotyping to study TCR occurrence patterns. In the later analysis, no new phenotypic data were used to find candidate immune exposures; instead, reliance was placed on TCR beta sequences and their occurrence across donors. To decide whether each TCR beta V gene segment behaved as functional or pseudogenic, an earlier analysis of approximately 600 of the donors relied on high-throughput TCR beta sequencing. Alongside the repertoire data, information on donor age, sex, ethnicity and CMV serostatus was compiled. A later genetic analysis used genome-wide SNP genotypes for about three fifths of the 666 donors, treating that subset as a discovery cohort. Every discovery cohort repertoire had been produced on one sequencing platform. HLA typing included class I and class II loci at four-digit resolution. Typing coverage differed by locus: A, B, C, DRB1 and DQB1 were typed in about 620-640 donors, DQA1 in roughly 510, DPA1 in 600 to 610, and DPB1 in 450 to 490. About five DR-DQ haplotypes were handled as single units for association and clustering because linkage in the cohort was strong. Across 398 genotyped donors of the cohort, an average of approximately 220,000 unique TCR beta nucleotide sequences per donor were sequenced, and about a sixth of those sequences were non-productive. Summary of the overall study and its limitations: A later genetic analysis reported fewer N-insertions in productive TCRs among donors in an Asian-associated ancestry cluster than the approximately 700-donor mean. Linkage disequilibrium might explain the correlated functional status among segregating V segments, but an unknown experimental factor could not be ruled out. Several of the top co-occurrence clusters appeared to be linked to parvovirus B19, influenza, CMV and Epstein-Barr virus, according to a later analysis. Most TCR sequences were observed very rarely across donors, whereas some public TCRs were present in many individuals. Most CMV-associated TCR beta chains appeared to be HLA-restricted in a later analysis, and the HLA associations seemed to be driven largely by CMV exposure. The authors suggested that the approach could potentially be extended to other disease states and immunological phenotypes. In vitro tests confirmed that a few of the cytomegalovirus-associated TCR beta chains recognize cytomegalovirus antigens. HLA typing was unavailable for some donors at each locus, so association tests used only the typed subset. A later analysis found that TCR association rates varied across HLA loci, with DRB1 alleles showing the most associated TCRs and HLA-C alleles the fewest. Some IMGT-functional V segments, including TRBV6-2 and TRBV6-3, could not be told apart with the 87-base-pair reads, so those segments were excluded. An earlier analysis of 587 of the donors showed that most TCR beta V segments appeared in productive rearrangements either about 87% or about 30% of the time, which broadly matched IMGT annotations. Cytomegalovirus status was reported to be diagnosed by the classifier with high specificity and sensitivity in both the original and validation cohorts. A later genetic analysis associated a missense DCLRE1C variant with V-gene and J-gene trimming of TCR beta chains, and an independent cohort replicated the association. The presence/absence analyses assumed that sequencing depth was roughly uniform across donors, and that assumption may not be true. The cohort was sequenced for TCR beta chains only, and without alpha or paired-chain data the features that could be detected were limited. The only immune exposure information available for the cohort was CMV serostatus. Compared with equally common non-associated chains, HLA-associated TCR beta chains in a later analysis were more clonally expanded and had lower generation probabilities. A group of highly shared sequence variants was considered likely to be a technical artifact of the sequencing pipeline. The study gave a list of about 160 TCR beta chains associated with cytomegalovirus. Specific HLA alleles were associated with more than 15,000 TCR beta sequences at a false discovery rate of 0.05 in a later analysis. Approximately 16 rarely observed V segments, including chromosome 9 orphons, were excluded from the earlier analysis of several hundred of the donors because counts were too low. Strong co-occurrence of HLA alleles, especially DR and DQ, made assigning TCR associations to individual alleles difficult. A further reported finding was that TCR beta sequences accurately predicted the HLA-A and HLA-B alleles for most subjects in the first cohort.

From cysteine to phenylalanine, the CDR3 is 14 amino acids long. The sequence is cut down to CDR3 DNA, 42 bases in frame from base 1. For this chain, trimming is 6 bases at the V end and 0 bases at the J end, and the number of junction bases without a gene match is 4. The germline V gene provides CDR1 MNHNS and CDR2 SASEGT. Turning to this clone: Its antigen is still unknown.

The library relied on the immunoSEQ multiplex PCR assay. A mixture of 60 forward primers for TCR Vbeta segments and 13 reverse primers for TCR Jbeta segments was used in the multiplex PCR. Amplification of the CDR3 region of rearranged TCR beta genes was performed with a multiplex PCR assay on genomic DNA. The amplified TCR beta libraries were sequenced on the Illumina HiSeq System as 87-base-pair reads. Processing in the source paper ran as follows. A later analysis counted approximately 74 million unique TCR beta chains across the approximately 700 repertoires, and some 11 million of these chains were shared by at least two donors. Raw reads were error-corrected and collapsed into unique sequences by a nearest-neighbor algorithm in which closely related sequences were merged to remove PCR and sequencing errors. Alignment of CDR3 sequences to IMGT reference sequences was used to assign V, D and J gene segments. Each retained sequence needed at least a six-nucleotide match to both a V gene segment and a J gene segment. A rearrangement was called productive if the CDR3 had no stop codons and remained in frame with V and J, and every other rearrangement was called non-productive. CDR3 was defined by IMGT convention, running from the second conserved V-encoded cysteine to the conserved J-encoded phenylalanine. In an earlier analysis of around 540 of the donors, sequences lacking an unambiguous match to a single V gene segment were excluded. An earlier analysis of some 610 of the donors called V segments functional above 56.7% productive rearrangements and segregating when the between-donor standard deviation exceeded 5%. A statistical classification framework was developed to diagnose cytomegalovirus status using the catalog of TCR beta chain sequences. In a later analysis, TCR nucleotide sequences were compared against IMGT/GENE-DB human TR gene sequences so that V and J genes could be assigned. Using the TCRdist pipeline, a later analysis assigned CDR3 sequences along with most-parsimonious VDJ recombination scenarios. In a later analysis, each TCR beta chain was defined by its CDR3 amino acid sequence together with its V-gene family, and reads lacking a unique V-gene family were excluded. In a later analysis, several hundred highly shared, low-generation-probability nucleotide sequences were removed to address suspected cross-contamination and a sequencing artifact. In a later analysis, a clonal expansion index was calculated for each public chain from normalized within-repertoire ranks of inferred template counts. Generation probabilities in a later analysis came from a VDJ recombination model fitted to out-of-frame rearrangements, and those results were checked against IGoR. In a later analysis, hypergeometric tests were used to score TCR-TCR, TCR-HLA and TCR-CMV co-occurrence, with a repertoire-size bias correction applied to TCR pairs. To estimate false discovery rates, a later analysis permuted the HLA or CMV assignments 20 times. In a later analysis, co-occurring TCRs were grouped with DBSCAN, and TCRdist sequence similarity was added when clustering was performed within HLA-allele-positive subsets. Co-occurrence clustering excluded repertoires with fewer than 30,000 or more than 120,000 public chains, plus five with anomalous nucleotide sharing. TCRdb obtained this table from immuneACCESS and retained in-frame rearrangements with V and J assigned. These tables miss some clones; where compared with another copy, unresolved V genes account for less than half of the shortfall, and the remainder is unexplained. V and J calls and clone size are as listed in that table; D and trimming were resolved from the DNA. This sample's clone table shows roughly 120,000 clones. Together, the top ten hold less than 3.5% of the sample.

In total, 666 healthy bone marrow donors made up the cohort. At the time of sampling, all cohort members were nominally healthy, though unrecorded immune exposures were likely present. The donor was CMV seronegative and was included in the group of a few hundred seronegative cohort members. A peripheral blood sample was collected from each donor, and TCR beta sequencing was performed on peripheral blood mononuclear cells. The Qiagen DNeasy Blood Extraction Kit was used to extract genomic DNA from the blood cell samples. The rearrangement joined TRBV6-1 to TRBJ2-7, with 8 bases matching TRBD1. The receptor's source is a man aged 25 to 45 in good health and CMV-seronegative. What was sequenced was PBMCs. The CDR3 protein sequence reads: CASSPTGVSYEQYF. The base sequence is TGTGCCAGCAGCCCGACAGGGGTCTCCTACGAGCAGTACTTC.